This T cell receptor (beta chain) was found in a study of cytomegalovirus exposure and HLA in healthy donors (dated by TCRdb to about 2017). Background for the entire study: According to a later analysis, one platform produced both the 110 or so validation repertoires and the 550 to 800 repertoires of the first cohort. The study aimed to test whether signatures of past pathogen exposure could be identified by cataloging public T cell receptors. In addition to the first cohort of approximately 670 subjects, a separate validation cohort of some 120 different subjects was used. The study combined high-throughput TCR immunosequencing, statistical association of individual TCRs with disease status, and machine learning to predict cytomegalovirus infection status. Points the paper makes about the study in general: It was suggested by the authors that the approach could potentially be generalized to other disease states and immunological phenotypes. While some public TCRs were present in many individuals, most TCR sequences turned up only very rarely across donors. In a later analysis, TCRs clustered in the first cohort were found to also tend to co-occur in the roughly 110 validation repertoires, with around 94% of cluster scores above 0. The validation cohort had no HLA typing available for a later analysis, so co-occurrence within that cohort was assessed over all 120 or so repertoires. The study gave a list of over 150 TCR beta chains associated with cytomegalovirus. In vitro tests confirmed that a few of the cytomegalovirus-associated TCR beta chains recognize cytomegalovirus antigens. The classifier was reported to diagnose cytomegalovirus status with high specificity and sensitivity in both the original cohort and the validation cohort.

Library generation was performed with the immunoSEQ multiplex PCR assay. Turning to the authors' computational methods: A statistical classification framework was built to diagnose cytomegalovirus status from the catalog of TCR beta chain sequences. TCRdb re-hosts the immuneACCESS table, in-frame sequences only. Its copies lack some clones; in the studies checked, an unresolved V gene accounts for under half of them, and the cause for the rest is not known. V and J calls and clone size come straight from that table; D and trimming were deduced from the DNA. The sample profile shows roughly 70,000 clones; approximately 80% of them were found once. Around 3% of the sample comes from the top ten. Reading from cysteine to phenylalanine, the CDR3 counts 16 amino acids. The only DNA kept is the CDR3, 48 bases in frame from the first base. Trimming leaves V shorter by 1 base and J shorter by 2 bases, with the junction holding 7 bases beyond the gene matches. CDR1 GTSNPN and CDR2 SVGIG are derived from the germline V gene (reference sequence).

Remarks on this clone: Its antigen specificity is not known. No qualities accompany the bases; no much larger clone lies one base away.

The donors were included in the validation cohort of 100 to 150 subjects, a group kept apart from the approximately 700-subject first cohort. This clonotype originated in a man aged 25-45 years in good health and CMV-seronegative. The chain couples TRBV30 to TRBJ2-2, with 7 bases aligning to TRBD1. Sequenced material: PBMCs. The sequenced DNA: TGTGCCTGGAGTGGGTTGGACAGGCACAACACCGGGGAGCTGTTTTTT. Its translation is CAWSGLDRHNTGELFF. Here the CDR3 is joined to the reference TRBV30 and TRBJ2-2 genes, and the full variable domain is: SQTIHQWPATLVQPVGSPLSLECTVEGTSNPNLYWYRQAAGRGLQLLFYSVGIGQISSEVPQNLSASRPQDRQFILSSKKLLLSDSGFYLCAWSGLDRHNTGELFFGEGSRLTVL.